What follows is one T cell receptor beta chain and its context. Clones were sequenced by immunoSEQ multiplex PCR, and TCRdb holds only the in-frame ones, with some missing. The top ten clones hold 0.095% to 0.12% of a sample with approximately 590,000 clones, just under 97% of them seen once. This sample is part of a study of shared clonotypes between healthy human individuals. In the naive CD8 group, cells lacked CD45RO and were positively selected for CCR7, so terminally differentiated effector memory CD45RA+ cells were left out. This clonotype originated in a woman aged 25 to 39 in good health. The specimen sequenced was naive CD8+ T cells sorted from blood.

CDR3 amino acids: CASSDGVSSGNTGELFF. The DNA for the CDR3 is TGCGCCAGCAGTGATGGAGTCTCTAGCGGTAACACCGGGGAGCTGTTTTTT. J is TRBJ2-2 and V is TRBV10-1; TRBD2 matches 7 bases. Per germline, CDR1 WNHNN and CDR2 SYGVQD (reference sequence). The CDR3 is 17 residues long. V lost 3 bases to trimming and J lost 2 bases; unmatched junction nucleotides: 9.